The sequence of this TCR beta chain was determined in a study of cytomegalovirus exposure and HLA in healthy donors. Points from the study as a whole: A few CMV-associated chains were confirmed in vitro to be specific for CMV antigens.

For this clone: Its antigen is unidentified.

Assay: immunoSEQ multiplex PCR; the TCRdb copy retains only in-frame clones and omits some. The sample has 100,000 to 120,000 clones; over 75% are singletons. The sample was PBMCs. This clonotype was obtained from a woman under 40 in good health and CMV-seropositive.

The CDR3: CASSFLPGDMGTYEQYF. The CDR3 nucleotides read TGTGCCAGCAGCTTTCTCCCCGGGGACATGGGGACCTACGAGCAGTACTTC. The chain is built from TRBV7-6 and TRBJ2-7; possible D gene TRBD1, 6 bases. The CDR3 has 17 residues. Germline assignment: CDR1 SGHVS and CDR2 FNYEAQ. Trimming shortened V by 3 bases and J by 2 bases, and 20 bases separated the two germline ends.